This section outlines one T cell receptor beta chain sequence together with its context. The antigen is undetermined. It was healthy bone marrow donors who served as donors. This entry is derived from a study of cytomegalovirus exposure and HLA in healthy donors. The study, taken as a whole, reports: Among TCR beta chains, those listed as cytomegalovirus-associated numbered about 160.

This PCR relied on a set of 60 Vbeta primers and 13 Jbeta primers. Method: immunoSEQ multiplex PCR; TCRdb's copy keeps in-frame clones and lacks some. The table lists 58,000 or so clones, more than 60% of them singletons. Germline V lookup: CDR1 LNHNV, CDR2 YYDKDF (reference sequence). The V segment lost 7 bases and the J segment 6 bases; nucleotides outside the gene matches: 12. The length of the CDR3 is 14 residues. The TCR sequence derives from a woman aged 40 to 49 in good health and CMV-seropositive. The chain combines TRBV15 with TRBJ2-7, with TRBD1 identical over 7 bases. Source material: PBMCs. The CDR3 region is CATTHDRVSGEQYF. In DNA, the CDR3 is TGTGCCACCACCCATGACAGGGTATCGGGCGAGCAGTACTTC.